Shown below are 25 T cell receptor beta chains from a single sample sequenced in a study of response to subunit inactivated influenza vaccine. MiXCR, run by TCRdb on the RT-PCR reads, gives a single entry per CDR3 protein. The sample lists roughly 290,000 distinct CDR3 sequences; just over 20% were seen once. Source: PBMCs from blood, taken 21 months after vaccination. All receptors come from a man aged 45-69 years who received an inactivated influenza vaccine.

The CDR3 DNA reads TGTGCCAGCACCCCAGAGGAGGGAAACACCATATATTTT. Encoded protein: CASTPEEGNTIYF. The rearrangement joins TRBV2 to TRBJ1-3; D is uncertain. Germline values: CDR1 SNHLY, CDR2 FYNNEI. Trimming removed 7 bases from V and 4 bases from J, with 11 bases in between. This CDR3 is built from 13 residues.

This clonotype was recorded many times. The chain employs TRBV6-2 or TRBV6-3 and TRBJ1-1, with unresolved D. Trimming pared 8 bases from V and 3 bases from J, leaving 13 bases between. The germline V gene encodes CDR1 MNHEY and CDR2 SVGEGT. The CDR3 is made up of 13 amino acids. For the CDR3, the DNA is TGTGCCAGCGCCCCCGGTCCGTACACTGAAGCTTTCTTT. It translates to CASAPGPYTEAFF.

This sequence joins TRBV20-1 and TRBJ2-4; a possible D gene is TRBD2 (7 bases). From germline, CDR1 is DFQATT and CDR2 SNEGSKA (reference sequence). The CDR3 extends over 15 amino acids. Trimming took 5 bases from V and 2 from J, leaving 16 bases between them. In nucleotides, the CDR3 is TGCAGTGCTTTGGGGGCTAGCGGAACCAAAAACATTCAGTACTTC. Translation: CSALGASGTKNIQYF.

This clonotype was seen ten or more times. The V and J genes are TRBV28 and TRBJ1-1; no clear D. Trimming took 7 bases from V and 0 from J, leaving 12 bases between them. The germline V gene encodes CDR1 MDHEN and CDR2 SYDVKM. The CDR3 consists of 14 residues. CDR3: CASTSYPVNTEAFF. In nucleotides, the CDR3 is TGTGCCAGCACCTCATACCCGGTGAACACTGAAGCTTTCTTT.

V is TRBV10-3 and J is TRBJ1-2, with 7 bases identical to TRBD1. With V trimmed by 7 bases and J by 3 bases, 8 bases remained unmatched. The CDR3 length is 14 residues. Germline assignment: CDR1 ENHRY and CDR2 SYGVKD. The DNA for the CDR3 is TGTGCCATCACCAGCCGGGACAGCGACTATGGCTACACCTTC. Protein product: CAITSRDSDYGYTF.

At least ten counts were recorded for this clonotype. The chain links TRBV29-1 to TRBJ2-5, with a possible D match to TRBD2 (6 bases). The length of the CDR3 is 13 residues. From germline, CDR1 is SQVTM and CDR2 ANQGSEA. Trimming cost V 7 bases and J 4 bases, with 16 bases left between them. CDR3 DNA sequence: TGCAGCGCCACTCTGAACGGGGGAGAGACCCAGTACTTC. It codes for CSATLNGGETQYF.

This clonotype has a handful of counts. The chain couples TRBV12-3 or TRBV12-4 to TRBJ2-5; D gene uncertain. V lost 6 bases to trimming and J lost 5 bases, with 10 bases between them. This CDR3 has 12 amino acids. CDR3 sequence reads: CASSSGLETQYF. CDR3 in DNA: TGTGCCAGCAGCTCCGGTCTGGAGACCCAGTACTTC.

This chain links TRBV12-3 or TRBV12-4 with TRBJ2-2; TRBD1 aligns across 8 bases. The CDR3 runs to 16 residues. V trimming: 6 bases; J trimming: 5 bases; junction bases outside the gene matches: 11. CDR3 nucleotides: TGTGCCAGCAGAACGAGGGGCAGGGGGCAGACCGGGGAGCTGTTTTTT. Translation gives CASRTRGRGQTGELFF.

This clonotype was counted between two and nine times. The rearrangement links TRBV12-3 or TRBV12-4 to TRBJ1-2; D is unclear. The CDR3 contains 14 residues. With 6 bases removed from V and 8 bases from J, the gap between germline ends came to 19 bases. The CDR3 DNA sequence: TGTGCCAGCAGGACGGTGGGGAACCGGGGAGGCTACACCTTC. Translated: CASRTVGNRGGYTF.

V is TRBV28 and J is TRBJ1-2, with D unresolved. Trimming stripped 4 bases from V and 5 bases from J, with 17 bases between. Looked up from germline, CDR1 is MDHEN and CDR2 is SYDVKM. The length of the CDR3 is 15 residues. CDR3 amino acids: CASSSLTKERYGYTF. The CDR3 nucleotides are TGTGCCAGCAGTTCCCTGACGAAAGAACGTTATGGCTACACCTTC.

The chain links TRBV5-1 to TRBJ1-2, with 9 bases identical to TRBD1. This CDR3 comprises 16 residues. The germline CDR1 and CDR2 sequences are SGHRS and YFSETQ. The V segment lost 0 bases and the J segment 3 bases; nucleotides outside the gene matches: 6. The CDR3 DNA reads TGCGCCAGCAGCTTGGACTACAGGGGGCGAGACTATGGCTACACCTTC. Translated, it gives CASSLDYRGRDYGYTF.

V gene TRBV20-1 combines with J gene TRBJ2-7; TRBD2 matches at 8 bases. The CDR3 is 15 amino acids. Germline CDR1 DFQATT, CDR2 SNEGSKA (reference sequence). The V segment lost 7 bases and the J segment 4 bases; nucleotides outside the gene matches: 15. The CDR3 region is CSGKEGAGVGYEQYF. The CDR3 DNA sequence: TGCAGTGGAAAGGAGGGAGCGGGAGTTGGATACGAGCAGTACTTC.

This clonotype was seen at least ten times. The CDR3 coding sequence is TGTGCCAGTATCCCGGCGGGGACAGGAATTAGTGAGCAGTTCTTC. Translating it yields CASIPAGTGISEQFF. The rearrangement joins TRBV19 to TRBJ2-1, with TRBD1 matching over 8 bases. CDR3 length: 15 residues. Trimming removed 7 bases from V and 9 bases from J; junction bases left unmatched: 14. Per the germline V gene, CDR1 is LNHDA and CDR2 is SQIVND (reference sequence).

This clonotype was seen at least ten times. The chain combines TRBV7-2 with TRBJ1-1; TRBD1 is a possible D gene (5 bases). The CDR3 has 15 amino acids. V lost 1 base and J 5 bases, leaving 14 bases between the germline ends. Germline lookup yields CDR1 SGHTA and CDR2 FQGNSA. This CDR3 reads CASSLDLAGATEAFF. CDR3 coding DNA: TGTGCCAGCAGCTTAGACTTAGCTGGGGCTACTGAAGCTTTCTTT.

In this sample, this clonotype turned up a few times. The chain links TRBV20-1 to TRBJ1-2, with no clear D. Germline V gene lookup returns CDR1 DFQATT and CDR2 SNEGSKA (reference sequence). This CDR3 is built from 11 residues. Trimming cost V 5 bases and J 4 bases, with 8 bases left between them. CDR3 in DNA: TGCAGTGCTGTACAGTTCTATGGCTACACCTTC. Its protein product is CSAVQFYGYTF.

This clonotype was recorded a few times. The chain carries TRBV4-3 and TRBJ1-5; D is uncertain. The CDR3 sequence is 18 residues long. With 0 bases removed from V and 0 bases from J, the gap between germline ends came to 15 bases. Germline values: CDR1 LGHNA, CDR2 YSLEER. The DNA for the CDR3 is TGCGCCAGCAGCCAAGAATGGGGAGGCGGGGATAGCAATCAGCCCCAGCATTTT. It encodes CASSQEWGGGDSNQPQHF.

This clonotype was seen more than once but under ten times. The J gene is TRBJ2-5, the V gene TRBV10-3; the D gene is possibly TRBD1 (5 bases). The CDR3 runs to 14 residues. Germline V gene data show CDR1 as ENHRY and CDR2 as SYGVKD. V shed 4 bases and J shed 4 bases, with 13 bases lying between them. The CDR3 protein is CAISGGRASETQYF. CDR3 DNA: TGTGCCATCAGTGGGGGCAGGGCGTCAGAGACCCAGTACTTC.

This clonotype came up a few times. The chain uses TRBV18 and TRBJ2-5; D is unresolved. Germline V gene data show CDR1 as KGHSH and CDR2 as LQKENI. The V gene lost 5 bases and the J gene lost 0 bases, with 4 bases spanning the gap. The CDR3 consists of 12 residues. CDR3 DNA: TGTGCCAGCTCAGCTTACCAAGAGACCCAGTACTTC. It translates to CASSAYQETQYF.

V and J are TRBV11-2 and TRBJ2-5; 10 nucleotides agree with TRBD2. The germline V gene encodes CDR1 SGHAT and CDR2 FQNNGV. Trimming removed 4 bases from V and 2 bases from J; junction bases left unmatched: 10. This CDR3 has 17 amino acids. This chain's CDR3 is CASSSGPQLAGQETQYF. The CDR3 bases are TGTGCCAGCAGCTCCGGCCCCCAACTAGCGGGACAAGAGACCCAGTACTTC.

This clonotype was picked up a small number of times. As DNA, the CDR3 is TGTGCCAGCAGCTCCTGGACTAGCGGGAGGGATACGCAGTATTTT. Translating gives CASSSWTSGRDTQYF. The V call is TRBV5-4, the J call TRBJ2-3; 14 bases match TRBD2. Germline trimming cut 3 bases from V and 6 bases from J; bases unmatched to any gene: 3. The germline V gene has CDR1 SGHNT and CDR2 YYREEE (reference sequence). The CDR3 runs 15 residues.

V gene TRBV28 combines with J gene TRBJ2-5; 7 bases match TRBD1. The CDR3 totals 13 residues. Germline V gives CDR1 MDHEN, CDR2 SYDVKM. V shed 9 bases, J shed 5 bases, and the junction held 9 bases outside the gene matches. CDR3 residues: CASTGVQRETQYF. The CDR3 coding sequence is TGTGCCAGTACAGGGGTTCAACGGGAGACCCAGTACTTC.

This clonotype occurred a few times. At one boundary the junction diverges from the germline segment, which might be a read error. The chain carries TRBV20-1 and TRBJ2-1, with D possibly TRBD1 on 7 matching bases. Looked up from germline, CDR1 is DFQATT and CDR2 is SNEGSKA (reference sequence). This CDR3 spans 13 amino acids. The CDR3 reads CSARGQGGYGSIF. The CDR3 DNA follows: TGCAGTGCTAGAGGGCAGGGGGGATACGGGTCGATCTTC.

V usage is TRBV10-3 and J usage is TRBJ2-1, with 11 bases identical to TRBD2. From germline, CDR1 is ENHRY and CDR2 SYGVKD. The CDR3 is made up of 14 amino acids. V shed 10 bases and J 5 bases; nucleotides not matched to a gene: 7. The CDR3: CATNSGRANNEQFF. The CDR3 DNA is TGTGCCACCAATAGCGGGAGGGCCAACAATGAGCAGTTCTTC.

This chain connects TRBV9 to TRBJ2-3; no definite D call. V lost 2 bases and J lost 2, with 6 bases in between. The CDR3 is made up of 13 amino acids. The V gene's germline CDR1 is SGDLS and CDR2 YYNGEE. CDR3 residues: CASSVRPTDTQYF. The CDR3 DNA follows: TGTGCCAGCAGCGTTAGACCCACAGATACGCAGTATTTT.

The chain carries TRBV29-1 and TRBJ1-5, with 9 bases fitting TRBD1. The CDR3 has 13 amino acids. CDR1 and CDR2 (germline): SQVTM, ANQGSEA. J was trimmed by 7 bases and V by 4 bases; bases with no gene match: 5. CDR3 residues: CSVGGTGRQPQHF. The CDR3 DNA reads as TGCAGCGTTGGCGGGACAGGGAGGCAGCCCCAGCATTTT.